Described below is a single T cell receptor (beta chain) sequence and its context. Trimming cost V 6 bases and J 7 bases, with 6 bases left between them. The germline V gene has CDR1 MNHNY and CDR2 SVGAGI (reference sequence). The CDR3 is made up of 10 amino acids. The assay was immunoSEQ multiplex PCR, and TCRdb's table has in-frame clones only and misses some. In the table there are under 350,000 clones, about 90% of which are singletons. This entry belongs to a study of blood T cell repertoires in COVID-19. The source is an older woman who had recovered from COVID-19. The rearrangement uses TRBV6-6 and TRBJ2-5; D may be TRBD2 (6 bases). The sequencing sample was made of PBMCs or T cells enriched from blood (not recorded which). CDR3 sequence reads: CASSGGTQYF. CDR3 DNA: TGTGCCAGCAGCGGGGGGACCCAGTACTTC.